This T cell receptor beta chain was captured in a study of T-cell memory formation after mild COVID-19. Per germline, CDR1 MNHEY and CDR2 SVGEGT. The V and J ends lost 8 bases and 1 base respectively, with 8 bases between them. This CDR3 region has 12 residues. Constant-segment primers and 5'RACE yielded cDNA libraries for TCR alpha and TCR beta, each carrying sample barcodes and UMIs. TCRdb independently ran MiXCR on the 5' RACE reads; one entry per CDR3 protein. This repertoire shows 110,000 to 150,000 distinct CDR3 sequences, 11% to 15% found once; its top ten account for about 26%. This clonotype originated in an adult woman who had mild COVID-19 (a few samples of this study predate the infection). Cell type and time point are not known. The V gene is TRBV6-2 or TRBV6-3, the J gene TRBJ1-1; D might be TRBD1 (5 bases). Sample: PBMCs or a T cell subset sorted from them (not recorded which). The DNA of the CDR3 is TGTGCCAGCCAGGGCGGGAACACTGAAGCTTTCTTT. Translation: CASQGGNTEAFF.